Listed below are T cell receptor beta chains from one sample, sequenced in a study of T cell responses to AZD1222 COVID-19 vaccine. TCRdb's copy holds only in-frame clones and misses some; the assay was immunoSEQ multiplex PCR. Here the sample spans approximately 79,000 clones, about 88% being singletons. The sequencing here drew on peripheral blood, taken on day 0 of AZD1222 vaccination. The receptor source for this set is an adult in good health. CDR3s include the opening cysteine and the closing phenylalanine or tryptophan. The D gene is left open where the match is weak. The size field is filled for only some rows; it gives once, few, many or a size class.

NA	TRBV29-1	NA	TRBJ2-7	TGCAGCGTCCGGCAGGGGGGATACGAGCAGTACTTC	CSVRQGGYEQYF
NA	TRBV7-9	NA	TRBJ1-3	TGTGCCAGCAGCCCCTACAGGGCCTCTGGAAACACCATATATTTT	CASSPYRASGNTIYF
TRBD2	TRBV6-5	NA	TRBJ2-7	TGTGCCAGCAGTTACTCAGCCAGCGGGGGCTACGAGCAGTACTTC	CASSYSASGGYEQYF
NA	TRBV4-2	NA	TRBJ2-6	TGTGCCAGCAGCCAAGCATGGACAGCCTCCTCTGGGGCCAACGTCCTGACTTTC	CASSQAWTASSGANVLTF
TRBD1	TRBV3-1/TRBV3-2	NA	TRBJ1-2	TGTGCCAGCAGCCACAACACTCGGGACAGGGTGTTTGGCTACACCTTC	CASSHNTRDRVFGYTF
NA	TRBV6-4	NA	TRBJ1-5	TGTGCCAGCAGTAGGCGACAGGTTAACAATCAGCCCCAGCATTTT	CASSRRQVNNQPQHF
NA	TRBV12-5	NA	TRBJ1-1	TGTGCTAGTGCCCCGTTGGGGGGGGCAAACACTGAAGCTTTCTTT	CASAPLGGANTEAFF
NA	TRBV29-1	NA	TRBJ1-5	TGCAGCGTCGCGACAGCTCTCAATCAGCCCCAGCATTTT	CSVATALNQPQHF
NA	TRBV2	few	TRBJ1-1	TGTGCCAGCAGTGGTGGGTCGACTGAAGCTTTCTTT	CASSGGSTEAFF
TRBD1	TRBV19	NA	TRBJ1-1	TGTGCCAGTAGTATCGAGACAGGGGTCACTGAAGCTTTCTTT	CASSIETGVTEAFF
TRBD1	TRBV10-2	once	TRBJ1-2	TGCGCCAGCAGTGACCGACAGGGATCCTACTATGGCTACACCTTC	CASSDRQGSYYGYTF